The 26 T cell receptor beta chains given below trace back to one sample, sequenced in a study of cytomegalovirus exposure and HLA in healthy donors. PCR amplification relied on 60 Vbeta primers (plus 13 Jbeta primers). Libraries were prepared by immunoSEQ multiplex PCR; TCRdb keeps only in-frame clonotypes and omits some of them. Here the sample spans about 130,000 clones, 78% being singletons. Sequencing was done on a sample of PBMCs. Source of these receptors: a female donor in good health and CMV-seronegative.

V is TRBV6-1 and J is TRBJ2-1; possible D gene TRBD1, 5 bases. The germline V gene has CDR1 MNHNS and CDR2 SASEGT. The V end lost 6 bases, the J end lost 0 bases, and 12 bases lay between the germline ends. This CDR3 is built from 15 residues. CDR3 in DNA: TGTGCCAGCAGGAAGACAGTTTCCTCCTACAATGAGCAGTTCTTC. Residues: CASRKTVSSYNEQFF.

In regard to this clone: Germline is not matched at one junction end, which may reflect a read error. The rearrangement joins TRBV7-9 to TRBJ2-7, with a possible D match to TRBD2 (7 bases). Per the germline V gene, CDR1 is SEHNR and CDR2 is FQNEAQ (reference sequence). The CDR3 covers 16 residues. CDR3 bases: TGTTCCAGCAGCTACCCCAGGGGAGGGAAGGTCTACGAGCAGTACTTC. Amino acid sequence: CSSSYPRGGKVYEQYF.

The chain couples TRBV5-1 to TRBJ2-1; TRBD1 matches at 7 bases. The germline gives CDR1 SGHRS, CDR2 YFSETQ. The length of the CDR3 is 13 residues. After removal of 0 bases from V and 13 bases from J, the junction contained 7 bases not matched to a gene. The DNA for the CDR3 is TGCGCCAGCAGCTTGGGCGACAGGGCACACCAGTTCTTC. Translation gives CASSLGDRAHQFF.

The count of this clone is one. V gene TRBV30 combines with J gene TRBJ2-1, with 11 bases that match TRBD2. In germline, CDR1 is GTSNPN, CDR2 SVGIG (reference sequence). The ends lost 0 bases at V and 1 base at J; junction bases unmatched: 8. This CDR3 has 18 residues. CDR3 in amino acids: CAWSVLTSGIASYNEQFF. In DNA, the CDR3 is TGTGCCTGGAGTGTACTGACTAGCGGGATCGCATCCTACAATGAGCAGTTCTTC.

The rearrangement links TRBV7-3 to TRBJ1-2; D unclear. V was shortened by 5 bases and J by 8 bases, with 12 bases between the two germline ends. Germline CDR1 and CDR2: SGHTA and FQGTGA. The CDR3 has 12 amino acids. The CDR3 sequence is CASSLGTGGYTF. The CDR3 DNA reads TGTGCCAGCAGCCTTGGAACGGGGGGCTACACCTTC.

The rearrangement links TRBV15 to TRBJ2-5; tentative D call: TRBD1 (6 bases). The V gene lost 0 bases and the J gene lost 2 bases, with 7 bases spanning the gap. This CDR3 is built from 14 residues. Germline V gene sequence: CDR1 LNHNV, CDR2 YYDKDF (reference sequence). The CDR3 DNA is TGTGCCACCAGCAGAGAAGGGGGACAAGAGACCCAGTACTTC. Encoded protein: CATSREGGQETQYF. The variable domain in full, with the rest retrieved from reference TRBV15 and TRBJ2-5, is DAMVIQNPRYQVTQFGKPVTLSCSQTLNHNVMYWYQQKSSQAPKLLFHYYDKDFNNEADTPDNFQSRRPNTSFCFLDIRSPGLGDTAMYLCATSREGGQETQYFGPGTRLLVL.

In this sample, this clone turned up a few times. The chain links TRBV5-1 to TRBJ2-1; D is ambiguous. The germline V and J ends were trimmed by 0 bases and 9 bases, with 13 bases remaining between them. Germline V gene sequence: CDR1 SGHRS, CDR2 YFSETQ. CDR3 length: 14 amino acids. CDR3 nucleotides: TGCGCCAGCAGCTTGGGACCAACCCGCGGTGAGCAGTTCTTC. Its translation is CASSLGPTRGEQFF. Supplemented by reference TRBV5-1 and TRBJ2-1, the full variable domain reads KAGVTQTPRYLIKTRGQQVTLSCSPISGHRSVSWYQQTPGQGLQFLFEYFSETQRNKGNFPGRFSGRQFSNSRSEMNVSTLELGDSALYLCASSLGPTRGEQFFGPGTRLTVL.

This chain connects TRBV19 to TRBJ1-1; D gene ambiguous. The CDR3 has 13 amino acids. Germline assignment: CDR1 LNHDA and CDR2 SQIVND (reference sequence). Trimming shortened V by 5 bases and J by 7 bases, and 14 bases separated the two germline ends. CDR3 nucleotide sequence: TGTGCCAGTAGTTCTGTTGAGGGCCTTGAAGCTTTCTTT. Protein: CASSSVEGLEAFF.

The V gene is TRBV15, the J gene TRBJ1-1, with TRBD1 as a possible D gene (5 bases). The CDR3 consists of 14 residues. The germline gives CDR1 LNHNV, CDR2 YYDKDF (reference sequence). With 1 base removed from V and 6 bases from J, the gap between germline ends came to 12 bases. The CDR3 DNA follows: TGTGCCACCAGCAGAGGCAGGGAAATCGCTGAAGCTTTCTTT. Its translation: CATSRGREIAEAFF. Based on the CDR3 plus reference TRBV15 and TRBJ1-1, the full variable domain is DAMVIQNPRYQVTQFGKPVTLSCSQTLNHNVMYWYQQKSSQAPKLLFHYYDKDFNNEADTPDNFQSRRPNTSFCFLDIRSPGLGDTAMYLCATSRGREIAEAFFGQGTRLTVV.

J is TRBJ1-1 and V is TRBV19; D might be TRBD1 (6 bases). V lost 8 bases to trimming and J lost 1 base, with 14 bases between them. CDR3 size: 14 residues. Germline V gene sequence: CDR1 LNHDA, CDR2 SQIVND (reference sequence). The CDR3 here is CASQNQGGNTEAFF. The CDR3 DNA reads as TGTGCCAGTCAAAACCAAGGGGGGAACACTGAAGCTTTCTTT.

The rearrangement uses TRBV11-2 and TRBJ1-5, with a tentative D call TRBD1 (6 bases). CDR1 SGHAT and CDR2 FQNNGV come from the germline V gene. CDR3 length: 14 amino acids. V lost 7 bases and J lost 3, with 13 bases in between. The DNA for the CDR3 is TGTGCCAGCAAGGGGGAGGGCGTCAATCAGCCCCAGCATTTT. Amino acid sequence: CASKGEGVNQPQHF.

The CDR3 region is CASSGTRDRGAYEQYF. CDR3 bases: TGTGCCAGCAGCGGAACGAGGGACAGGGGTGCTTACGAGCAGTACTTC. The chain uses TRBV25-1 and TRBJ2-7; 10 nucleotides align to TRBD1. The germline CDR1 and CDR2 sequences are MGHDK and SYGVNS. V was pared by 6 bases and J by 4 bases, with 12 bases of the junction left unmatched. The CDR3 covers 16 residues.

The sample holds one count of this clone. The genes are TRBV27 and TRBJ1-5, with 9 bases fitting TRBD1. The J segment lost 4 bases and the V segment lost 4 bases, leaving 2 bases of the junction unmatched. Germline V lookup: CDR1 MNHEY, CDR2 SMNVEV (reference sequence). The CDR3 consists of 14 residues. This chain's CDR3 is CASSYGQGNQPQHF. The CDR3 DNA reads as TGTGCCAGCAGTTATGGACAGGGGAATCAGCCCCAGCATTTT.

This clone was counted between two and nine times. The J gene is TRBJ2-7, the V gene TRBV15, with unresolved D. Deletions cut 0 bases from V and 1 base from J, with 10 bases between. The germline CDR1 and CDR2 sequences are LNHNV and YYDKDF (reference sequence). The length of the CDR3 is 15 residues. CDR3 amino acids: CATSREPDSSYEQYF. The CDR3 DNA is TGTGCCACCAGCAGAGAGCCCGACTCTTCCTACGAGCAGTACTTC. The variable domain in full, completed from reference TRBV15 and TRBJ2-7, reads DAMVIQNPRYQVTQFGKPVTLSCSQTLNHNVMYWYQQKSSQAPKLLFHYYDKDFNNEADTPDNFQSRRPNTSFCFLDIRSPGLGDTAMYLCATSREPDSSYEQYFGPGTRLTVT.

This clone was counted only a few times. V and J are TRBV10-3 and TRBJ1-1; TRBD1 aligns across 7 bases. V lost 8 bases to trimming and J lost 1 base; unmatched junction nucleotides: 7. The germline V gene encodes CDR1 ENHRY and CDR2 SYGVKD. The length of the CDR3 is 14 residues. CDR3: CAIGTVYENTEAFF. CDR3 sequence (DNA): TGTGCCATCGGGACAGTCTACGAGAACACTGAAGCTTTCTTT.

This clone was recorded once. The rearrangement joins TRBV7-9 to TRBJ2-7; D perhaps matches TRBD1 (6 bases). The CDR3 has 15 residues. Trimming took 4 bases from V and 4 from J, leaving 17 bases between them. The germline V gene has CDR1 SEHNR and CDR2 FQNEAQ (reference sequence). The CDR3: CASSSRTALSYEQYF. CDR3 bases: TGTGCCAGCAGCTCAAGGACAGCACTCTCATACGAGCAGTACTTC.

This CDR3 reads CATDRGNIQYF. The CDR3 nucleotides are TGTGCCACCGACCGGGGAAACATTCAGTACTTC. The J gene is TRBJ2-4, the V gene TRBV28, with D maybe TRBD2 (5 bases). The CDR3 is 11 amino acids. V was shortened by 10 bases and J by 6 bases, with 10 bases between the two germline ends. CDR1 and CDR2 (germline): MDHEN, SYDVKM. The full variable domain, rest sourced from reference TRBV28 and TRBJ2-4, is DVKVTQSSRYLVKRTGEKVFLECVQDMDHENMFWYRQDPGLGLRLIYFSYDVKMKEKGDIPEGYSVSREKKERFSLILESASTNQTSMYLCATDRGNIQYFGAGTRLSVL.

The genes are TRBV9 and TRBJ2-3; no reliable D call. This CDR3 has 14 amino acids. The V end was cut by 0 bases, the J end by 0 bases, with 5 bases between. Germline loops: CDR1 SGDLS, CDR2 YYNGEE. In DNA form, the CDR3 reads TGTGCCAGCAGCGTAGTCGGGAGCACAGATACGCAGTATTTT. Amino acids: CASSVVGSTDTQYF.

The chain carries TRBV9 and TRBJ2-2; 8 bases align to TRBD2. V gave up 3 bases and J gave up 6 bases; unmatched junction bases: 10. The CDR3 is made up of 16 amino acids. Germline CDR1 SGDLS, CDR2 YYNGEE. CDR3 bases: TGTGCCAGCAGCGAAACCAGCGGGAGCGTCCCCGGGGAGCTGTTTTTT. Amino acid sequence: CASSETSGSVPGELFF.

The gene calls are TRBV27 and TRBJ2-5; tentatively, D is TRBD2 (6 bases). Trimming removed 3 bases at V and 1 base at J, with 18 bases between. The germline V gene has CDR1 MNHEY and CDR2 SMNVEV (reference sequence). The CDR3 consists of 17 residues. The CDR3 DNA sequence: TGTGCCAGCAGTTTTCACCTACAGCCCGGGGGCCAAGAGACCCAGTACTTC. It yields the protein CASSFHLQPGGQETQYF.

The rearrangement joins TRBV6-6 to TRBJ2-7; 8 bases fit TRBD1. Trimming at V came to 2 bases and at J to 6 bases, leaving 9 bases not matched to a gene. The CDR3 contains 15 residues. Germline V gene sequence: CDR1 MNHNY, CDR2 SVGAGI (reference sequence). Here the CDR3 reads CASSYQGQGRGEQYF. CDR3 in DNA: TGTGCCAGCAGTTACCAAGGACAGGGTCGAGGCGAGCAGTACTTC.

This sequence joins TRBV4-2 and TRBJ1-5; no definite D call. Germline-derived CDR1 and CDR2 are LGHNA and YNFKEQ. The V and J ends lost 1 base and 4 bases respectively, with 11 bases between them. This CDR3 is built from 15 residues. The CDR3 here is CASSQGASKNQPQHF. The CDR3 DNA sequence: TGTGCCAGCAGCCAAGGGGCCTCCAAGAATCAGCCCCAGCATTTT.

This clone was seen only a few times. The V call is TRBV9, the J call TRBJ2-7; 12 bases are shared with TRBD1. Looked up from germline, CDR1 is SGDLS and CDR2 is YYNGEE. This CDR3 comprises 15 residues. The ends lost 3 bases at V and 5 bases at J; junction bases unmatched: 6. The CDR3: CASSGGDRGLHEQYF. Here the CDR3 DNA reads TGTGCCAGCAGCGGGGGGGACAGGGGGCTCCACGAGCAGTACTTC.

This chain connects TRBV2 to TRBJ2-5; 8 bases agree with TRBD1. The CDR3 is 13 residues long. V gave up 5 bases and J gave up 5 bases; unmatched junction bases: 4. CDR1 SNHLY and CDR2 FYNNEI come from the germline V gene. CDR3 sequence: CASSLGQVETQYF. The DNA for the CDR3 is TGTGCCAGCAGTTTGGGACAGGTGGAGACCCAGTACTTC.

The J gene is TRBJ2-1, the V gene TRBV28, with 11 bases identical to TRBD1. The CDR3 has 15 residues. Per germline, CDR1 MDHEN and CDR2 SYDVKM. J gave up 6 bases and V 6 bases, and 7 bases lay outside the gene matches. CDR3 bases: TGTGCCAGCAGAATTTGGGGACAGGGGGGCAATGAGCAGTTCTTC. Its protein product is CASRIWGQGGNEQFF.

The rearrangement links TRBV20-1 to TRBJ1-2, with TRBD1 as a possible D gene (5 bases). This CDR3 has 10 amino acids. V was shortened by 6 bases and J by 7 bases, with 9 bases between the two germline ends. CDR1 and CDR2 from the germline V gene are DFQATT and SNEGSKA (reference sequence). The CDR3 nucleotides are TGCAGTGCCAGGGCCCGTGGCTACACCTTC. It specifies CSARARGYTF.